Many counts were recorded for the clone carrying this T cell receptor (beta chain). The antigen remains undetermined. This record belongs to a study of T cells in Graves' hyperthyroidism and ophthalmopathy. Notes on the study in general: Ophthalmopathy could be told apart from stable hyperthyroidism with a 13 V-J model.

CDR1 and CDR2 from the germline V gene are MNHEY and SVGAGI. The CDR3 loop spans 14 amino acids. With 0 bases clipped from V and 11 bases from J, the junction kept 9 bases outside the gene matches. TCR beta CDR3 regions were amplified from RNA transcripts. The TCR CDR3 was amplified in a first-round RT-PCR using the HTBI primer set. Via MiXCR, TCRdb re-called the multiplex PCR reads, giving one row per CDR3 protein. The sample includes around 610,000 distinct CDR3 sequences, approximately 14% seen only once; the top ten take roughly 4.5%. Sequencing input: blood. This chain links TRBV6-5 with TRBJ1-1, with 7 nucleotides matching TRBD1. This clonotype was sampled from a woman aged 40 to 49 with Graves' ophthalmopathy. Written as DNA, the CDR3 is TGTGCCAGCAGTTACTCGGGTCAGGGGGTTGAGGCTTTCTTT. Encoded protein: CASSYSGQGVEAFF.